The clone carrying this T cell receptor (beta chain) was detected a few times. This sample is part of a study of T cells after yellow fever vaccination. The germline V gene has CDR1 ENHRY and CDR2 SYGVKD. V lost 4 bases to trimming and J lost 5 bases, with 12 bases between them. This CDR3 contains 13 residues. TCRdb ran MiXCR on the 5' RACE reads and lists one entry per CDR3 protein. Of under 600,000 distinct CDR3 sequences listed, approximately 13% are singletons. The sequence was obtained from a man aged 30 to 39 who received the YFV17D yellow fever vaccine. This chain connects TRBV10-3 to TRBJ2-7, with D possibly being TRBD2 (6 bases). The sequencing here drew on PBMCs, taken on the day of the yellow fever booster vaccination. This CDR3 reads CAISGSSDNEQYF. The CDR3 nucleotides read TGTGCCATCAGTGGGTCTAGCGATAACGAGCAGTACTTC.